This TCR beta chain appears in the sequencing data of a study of response to subunit inactivated influenza vaccine. A single record per CDR3 protein comes from TCRdb applying MiXCR to the RT-PCR reads. The sample consists of about 540,000 distinct CDR3 sequences, roughly a quarter of them appearing once. The V and J ends lost 0 bases and 2 bases respectively, with 15 bases between them. Germline assignment: CDR1 SEHNR and CDR2 FQNEAQ (reference sequence). The CDR3 extends over 17 amino acids. These data were also filed under a second study, of T cells expressing NK-cell markers. That study reports: 5'RACE template switching built TCR beta cDNA with unique molecular identifiers.

The source is a man aged 50-60 years who received an inactivated influenza vaccine. This material consisted of CD4+ T cells sorted from PBMCs, taken roughly 12 days after vaccination. The chain couples TRBV7-9 to TRBJ2-3; D unclear. The CDR3 DNA is TGTGCCAGCAGCTTAGCGGCCCCTCTGGAGACCACAGATACGCAGTATTTT. Its protein is CASSLAAPLETTDTQYF.